The present T cell receptor beta chain was sequenced within a study of blood T cell repertoires in COVID-19. Overall study: Sites across the United States, Italy and Spain contributed samples from acute and convalescent COVID-19. PBMCs, B-cell-depleted T cells, or T cells were the source of the cDNA or gDNA that made up the material.

Per the authors' pipeline: It was from reference gene primer amplification that nucleated cell counts were estimated. Only in-frame clones appear in the TCRdb table, and some are missing; sequencing was by immunoSEQ multiplex PCR. That table gives V, J and clone size, and the DNA gave D and trimming. This table has 80,000 to 100,000 clones, 70% to 90% appearing once. The CDR3 runs 14 residues. Trimming stripped 5 bases from V and 12 bases from J, with 22 bases between. Germline lookup yields CDR1 MNHNS and CDR2 SASEGT. This clonotype was sampled from a woman over 75 with acute or convalescent COVID-19. Sample: peripheral blood. The chain employs TRBV6-1 and TRBJ1-1, with unresolved D. The CDR3 DNA is TGTGCCAGCAGTTTCCCCTTACCCGCCAGTGCCTCTTTCTTT. Translation: CASSFPLPASASFF.